Listed below are T cell receptor beta chains from one sample, sequenced in a study of shared clonotypes between healthy human individuals. Assay: immunoSEQ multiplex PCR; the TCRdb copy retains only in-frame clones and omits some. The sample shows 2 million to 2.5 million clones, roughly 92% of them seen only once. The sample was naive CD4+ T cells from PBMCs. Receptors were obtained from a man aged 18 to 30 in good health. Some clones in this sample may be carry-over from other donors' samples. CDR3s include the opening cysteine and the closing phenylalanine or tryptophan. The D gene is left open where the match is weak. Clone size, where shown, is once, few, many, or a class for clones that have expanded.

J gene | V gene | clone size | D gene | CDR3 length | CDR3 DNA | CDR3 protein
TRBJ2-7 | TRBV6-5 | . | TRBD2 | 15 | TGTGCCAGCAGTTACTCGGCTAGCGGAACCTACGAGCAGTACTTC | CASSYSASGTYEQYF
TRBJ1-5 | TRBV29-1 | once | TRBD1 | 14 | TGCAGCGCTAGGTCAGGGGGGGGCAATCAGCCCCAGCATTTT | CSARSGGGNQPQHF
TRBJ1-2 | TRBV6-6 | . | . | 13 | TGTGCCAGCAGTTACAGGGAGGACTATGGCTACACCTTC | CASSYREDYGYTF
TRBJ1-1 | TRBV5-1 | . | . | 17 | TGCGCCAGCAGCCCGGGACATGTTGGGCTACCAGCTGCTGAAGCTTTCTTT | CASSPGHVGLPAAEAFF
TRBJ2-2 | TRBV5-4 | . | . | 17 | TGTGCCAGCAGTACAGCGTCAGGTATCGTGAACACCGGGGAGCTGTTTTTT | CASSTASGIVNTGELFF
TRBJ2-7 | TRBV5-1 | . | . | 14 | TGCGCCAGCAGCTTTGGCCGTATCTCCTACGAGCAGTACTTC | CASSFGRISYEQYF
TRBJ2-7 | TRBV27 | . | . | 15 | TGTGCCAGCAATAGGGGGGCGGGCCGCTCCTACGAGCAGTACTTC | CASNRGAGRSYEQYF
TRBJ2-1 | TRBV4-1 | . | TRBD2 | 13 | TGCGCCAGCAGCCAAGATACGGGGGGGCGGCAGTTCTTC | CASSQDTGGRQFF
TRBJ1-2 | TRBV28 | . | . | 13 | TGTGCCAGCCGCCAGGGCCGAGCCTATGGCTACACCTTC | CASRQGRAYGYTF
TRBJ2-2 | TRBV18 | . | . | 16 | TGTGCCAGCTCACCAAGGAAGGGTTCGAACACCGGGGAGCTGTTTTTT | CASSPRKGSNTGELFF
TRBJ2-7 | TRBV28 | . | . | 15 | TGTGCCAGCAGCACCCGAACTCGGGCACAGGGCGGGCAGTACTTC | CASSTRTRAQGGQYF
TRBJ1-2 | TRBV6-6 | . | TRBD1 | 15 | TGTGCCAGCAGTTACTCGGGACAGGGGAACTATGGCTACACCTTC | CASSYSGQGNYGYTF
TRBJ2-1 | TRBV4-1 | . | TRBD2 | 15 | TGCGCCAGCAGCCGGGGAGCGGGAGCTTCCCATGAGCAGTTCTTC | CASSRGAGASHEQFF
TRBJ2-3 | TRBV7-9 | few | TRBD2 | 15 | TGTGCCAGCAGCTTCTTCGCGGGAGAGACAGATACGCAGTATTTT | CASSFFAGETDTQYF
TRBJ2-1 | TRBV9 | . | . | 12 | TGTGCCAGCACGACCGGGACTCAAGAGCAGTTCTTC | CASTTGTQEQFF
TRBJ1-2 | TRBV15 | . | TRBD1 | 15 | TGTGCCACCAGCAGGGGGACAGGGGGAAACTATGGCTACACCTTC | CATSRGTGGNYGYTF
TRBJ1-5 | TRBV5-6 | . | . | 13 | TGTGCCAGCAGCTTGGCAGGGCATCAGCCCCAGCATTTT | CASSLAGHQPQHF
TRBJ1-2 | TRBV6-5 | . | TRBD1 | 15 | TGTGCCAGCAGTTACAAGGGACAGGGGAGGTATGGCTACACCTTC | CASSYKGQGRYGYTF
TRBJ1-2 | TRBV19 | . | . | 13 | TGTGCCAGTAGTCCCCAGGGGAACTATGGCTACACCTTC | CASSPQGNYGYTF
TRBJ2-7 | TRBV11-3 | . | TRBD2 | 12 | TGTGCCAGCAGTTCGGGAGGCAACGAGCAGTACTTC | CASSSGGNEQYF
TRBJ1-5 | TRBV6-1 | . | . | 13 | TGTGCCAGCAGTGATGTAAGCAATCAGCCCCAGCATTTT | CASSDVSNQPQHF
TRBJ2-3 | TRBV10-3 | . | . | 12 | TGTGCCACAGGGGCTTGGACAGATACGCAGTATTTT | CATGAWTDTQYF
TRBJ2-5 | TRBV7-8 | . | . | 13 | TGTGCCAGCAGTGGGGACGGCCAAGGGGCCCAGTACTTC | CASSGDGQGAQYF
TRBJ1-5 | TRBV18 | . | . | 13 | TGTGCCAGCTCACCAGGTAGCGTGGAGCCCCAGCATTTT | CASSPGSVEPQHF
TRBJ1-2 | TRBV6-5 | many | . | 13 | TGTGCCAGCAGTTATGACAGTAACTATGGCTACACCTTC | CASSYDSNYGYTF
TRBJ1-5 | TRBV28 | few | . | 17 | TGTGCCAGCAGTCCAAGGCCCGGTGTTTATAGCAATCAGCCCCAGCATTTT | CASSPRPGVYSNQPQHF
TRBJ2-1 | TRBV5-1 | . | . | 13 | TGCGCCAGCAGCTTGGGTGGGCCAAATGAGCAGTTCTTC | CASSLGGPNEQFF
TRBJ1-5 | TRBV6-1 | . | . | 16 | TGTGCCAGCAGTGATTGGGGGTTCGTCGGCAATCAGCCCCAGCATTTT | CASSDWGFVGNQPQHF
TRBJ1-1 | TRBV10-3 | . | . | 14 | TGTGCCATCAGCGAACAGGTGGCGGACACTGAAGCTTTCTTT | CAISEQVADTEAFF
TRBJ1-2 | TRBV14 | few | . | 15 | TGTGCCAGCAGCCAAGGTGGAGGCAGGGACTACGGCTACACCTTC | CASSQGGGRDYGYTF
TRBJ2-5 | TRBV10-3 | few | . | 13 | TGTGCCATCAGCGAGAATCCACCGGAGACCCAGTACTTC | CAISENPPETQYF
TRBJ1-3 | TRBV28 | . | TRBD1 | 16 | TGTGCCAGCAGTCGGACAGGACTCAGCTCTGGAAACACCATATATTTT | CASSRTGLSSGNTIYF
TRBJ2-1 | TRBV18 | . | TRBD2 | 16 | TGTGCCAGCTCGACCAATACGGGAGGGACATACAATGAGCAGTTCTTC | CASSTNTGGTYNEQFF
TRBJ2-1 | TRBV11-2 | . | . | 15 | TGTGCCAGCAGCTTAGCCGGGTCCTCCTACAATGAGCAGTTCTTC | CASSLAGSSYNEQFF
TRBJ1-2 | TRBV28 | . | . | 16 | TGTGCCAGCAGTTTAGTCCGCAGGTCACCCTACTATGGCTACACCTTC | CASSLVRRSPYYGYTF
TRBJ2-5 | TRBV10-2 | . | . | 17 | TGCGCCAGCAGTGACCCCGGGAGCTGGGGTAGTCAAGAGACCCAGTACTTC | CASSDPGSWGSQETQYF
TRBJ2-7 | TRBV18 | . | . | 15 | TGTGCCAGCTCACCAACAAGCGGGGACACCTACGAGCAGTACTTC | CASSPTSGDTYEQYF
TRBJ1-1 | TRBV21-1 | . | . | 14 | TGTGCCAGCAGCAAATCGGGGATGAACACTGAAGCTTTCTTT | CASSKSGMNTEAFF
TRBJ1-2 | TRBV6-1 | . | . | 15 | TGTGCCAGCAGTGAGGTGTCCAGGTGGGCCTATGGCTACACCTTC | CASSEVSRWAYGYTF
TRBJ2-2 | TRBV11-2 | . | . | 16 | TGTGCCAGCAGCTTCTTAAGAAGCGGCGGTGCCGGGGAGCTGTTTTTT | CASSFLRSGGAGELFF
TRBJ2-1 | TRBV2 | . | . | 14 | TGTGCCAGCAGCGCACTAGCTACCTACAATGAGCAGTTCTTC | CASSALATYNEQFF
TRBJ2-1 | TRBV14 | . | TRBD1 | 15 | TGTGCCACTTCCCGAGGACAGGGGGCCTACAATGAGCAGTTCTTC | CATSRGQGAYNEQFF
TRBJ1-2 | TRBV6-5 | . | TRBD1 | 15 | TGTGCCAGCAGCGCGACGGGACAGGGAAACTATGGCTACACCTTC | CASSATGQGNYGYTF
TRBJ2-5 | TRBV7-3 | . | TRBD2 | 15 | TGTGCCAGCAGCTTAACGGGCGGGAGGCCTGAGACCCAGTACTTC | CASSLTGGRPETQYF
TRBJ2-5 | TRBV15 | . | . | 12 | TGTGCCACCAGCAGAGACTCAGAGACCCAGTACTTC | CATSRDSETQYF
TRBJ1-1 | TRBV6-1 | once | . | 13 | TGTGCCAGCAGGACACGGCAGAACACTGAAGCTTTCTTT | CASRTRQNTEAFF
TRBJ1-1 | TRBV27 | . | TRBD1 | 14 | TGTGCCAGCAGTCCGAGACAGGGGCATACTGAAGCTTTCTTT | CASSPRQGHTEAFF
TRBJ1-4 | TRBV30 | . | . | 12 | TGTGCCTGGAGCAAAAGGGGGGGAAGGCTGTTTTTT | CAWSKRGGRLFF